The rows below give T cell receptor beta chains drawn from one sample of a study of control samples from healthy donors and cancer patients. This table comes from immunoSEQ multiplex PCR, and its TCRdb copy is limited to in-frame clones, with some not included. Among about 80,000 clones listed, around 83% were seen once. Sequencing used PBMCs. The receptors originated from a man between 60 and 70 years old with head and neck cancer. Each CDR3 is given with its conserved first and last residue. The order of the fields is J gene, V gene, clone size, D gene, CDR3 DNA, CDR3 protein. D genes are given only for firm matches. For some rows the clone size is stated as once, few or many, or as a class when expanded; others skip it.

TRBJ1-4 | TRBV7-9 | NA | NA | TGTGCGGGGGGCAAGGAAAAACTGTTTTTT | CAGGKEKLFF
TRBJ1-6 | TRBV5-6 | NA | NA | TGTGCCAGCAGAGGGGCGCGGGGGCTGTATTCACCCCTCCACTTT | CASRGARGLYSPLHF
TRBJ1-3 | TRBV5-6 | NA | NA | TGTGCCAGCAGCTTGGAGCAGATCCCAAACACCATATATTTT | CASSLEQIPNTIYF
TRBJ2-3 | TRBV13 | NA | NA | TGTGCCAGCGCCTCTATGTGGGGTTCCACAGATACGCAGTATTTT | CASASMWGSTDTQYF
TRBJ2-6 | TRBV4-2 | NA | TRBD1 | TGTGCCAGCAGCCAAGAACTCGGGGGACAGGGGGGACCTGGGGCCAACGTCCTGACTTTC | CASSQELGGQGGPGANVLTF
TRBJ2-7 | TRBV11-3 | once | NA | TGTGCCAGCAGCTTAGATCCAGGGCCTTCGCGCGAGCAGTACTTC | CASSLDPGPSREQYF
TRBJ2-4 | TRBV20-1 | NA | NA | TGCAGTGCTAGTAAAGGGTCAGGGGCCAAAAACATTCAGTACTTC | CSASKGSGAKNIQYF
TRBJ2-2 | TRBV5-1 | NA | NA | TGCGCCAGCAGCCTGGGACACGACACCGGGGAGCTGTTTTTT | CASSLGHDTGELFF
TRBJ2-3 | TRBV6-4 | NA | TRBD2 | TGTGCCAGCAGACGACTAGCGGGAGAGGGGACAGATACGCAGTATTTT | CASRRLAGEGTDTQYF
TRBJ2-1 | TRBV10-3 | few | TRBD2 | TGTGCCGTAAAGGGGACTAGCGGGAGGGACAATGAGCAGTTCTTC | CAVKGTSGRDNEQFF
TRBJ1-2 | TRBV6-1 | NA | TRBD1 | TGTGCCAGCAGCCGGGACAGAGGTGGCTACACCTTC | CASSRDRGGYTF
TRBJ2-3 | TRBV5-1 | NA | NA | TGCGCCAGCAGCCCGTTGAGCCTCCCCCCAGATACGCAGTATTTT | CASSPLSLPPDTQYF
TRBJ2-7 | TRBV10-3 | NA | TRBD1 | TGTGCCATCAGATTCTCTCCGGGACAGGGGTACTACGAGCAGTACTTC | CAIRFSPGQGYYEQYF
TRBJ1-1 | TRBV7-8 | once | NA | TGTGCCAGCAGCTTTAGGTGGGCCAACACTGAAGCTTTCTTT | CASSFRWANTEAFF
TRBJ2-1 | TRBV24-1 | NA | TRBD2 | TGTGCCACCAGTAACGGCGGGAGTGAAGTCAGTGAGCAGTTCTTC | CATSNGGSEVSEQFF
TRBJ2-1 | TRBV19 | NA | TRBD2 | TGTGCCAGTAGTACCGGACTAGCGGGAGGGGCCTCCTACAATGAGCAGTTCTTC | CASSTGLAGGASYNEQFF
TRBJ2-2 | TRBV9 | NA | NA | TGTGCCAGCAGCGTAGACACCGGGGAGCTGTTTTTT | CASSVDTGELFF
TRBJ2-2 | TRBV29-1 | NA | TRBD1 | TGCAGCGTGGGGAGGACAGGGGGGAGAATGGAGGAGCTGTTTTTT | CSVGRTGGRMEELFF
TRBJ2-5 | TRBV5-1 | NA | NA | TGCGCCAGCAGCCCCTCCTCCCAGCCCCAAGAGACCCAGTACTTC | CASSPSSQPQETQYF
TRBJ2-5 | TRBV19 | NA | NA | TGTGCCAGTAGTGTGGCCTTGGCCAAGAGGACCCAGTACTTC | CASSVALAKRTQYF
TRBJ1-5 | TRBV6-5 | NA | TRBD1 | TGTGCCAGCAGTTGGGACAGGACGGGAAATCAGCCCCAGCATTTT | CASSWDRTGNQPQHF
TRBJ1-1 | TRBV6-5 | NA | TRBD1 | TGTGCCAGCAGGCCAGAGGACAGGGTAAACACTGAAGCTTTCTTT | CASRPEDRVNTEAFF
TRBJ1-5 | TRBV6-1 | NA | NA | TGTGCCAGCAGTGAACACCGACTACCCAATCAGCCCCAGCATTTT | CASSEHRLPNQPQHF
TRBJ1-6 | TRBV2 | once | NA | TGTGCCAGCAGTGCCAGGACAGTTGTACCCCTCCACTTT | CASSARTVVPLHF
TRBJ2-2 | TRBV5-6 | NA | NA | TGTGCCAGCAGCTTGGTGACTACCGGGGAGCTGTTTTTT | CASSLVTTGELFF
TRBJ2-7 | TRBV6-5 | NA | NA | TGTGCCAGCAGTTCCGGAGGGCCTATCTTCTACGAGCAGTACTTC | CASSSGGPIFYEQYF
TRBJ2-1 | TRBV9 | NA | NA | TGTGCCAGCAGTACCGCAGGGTATAACAATGAGCAGTTCTTC | CASSTAGYNNEQFF
TRBJ2-7 | TRBV7-9 | NA | TRBD1 | TGTGCCAGCAGCCCACGGACAGGGGAAGGATTCTACGAGCAGTACTTC | CASSPRTGEGFYEQYF
TRBJ2-2 | TRBV6-5 | once | NA | TGTGCCAGCAGTCGAACCGGGAACGGGGAGCTGTTTTTT | CASSRTGNGELFF
TRBJ2-1 | TRBV15 | few | TRBD2 | TGTGCCACCAGCAGGGGTTCTAGCGGGAGTAAGGGGTATGAGCAGTTCTTC | CATSRGSSGSKGYEQFF
TRBJ1-5 | TRBV11-2 | NA | NA | TGTGCCAGCAGCCTCTCCGTGGATCAGCCCCAGCATTTT | CASSLSVDQPQHF
TRBJ2-7 | TRBV6-6 | NA | NA | TGTGCCAGCAGCTACGAGGGCAGCGACTACGAGCAGTACTTC | CASSYEGSDYEQYF
TRBJ2-2 | TRBV5-4 | NA | NA | TGTGCCAGCAGCTTGGCTCGGGGATCGAACACCGGGGAGCTGTTTTTT | CASSLARGSNTGELFF
TRBJ1-4 | TRBV28 | NA | NA | TGTGCCAGCAGTCCGTACCTCCGGGATGAAAAACTGTTTTTT | CASSPYLRDEKLFF
TRBJ2-5 | TRBV5-1 | NA | TRBD1 | TGCGCCAGCAGCCTTGTCAGGGGGCTGGGGGAGACCCAGTACTTC | CASSLVRGLGETQYF